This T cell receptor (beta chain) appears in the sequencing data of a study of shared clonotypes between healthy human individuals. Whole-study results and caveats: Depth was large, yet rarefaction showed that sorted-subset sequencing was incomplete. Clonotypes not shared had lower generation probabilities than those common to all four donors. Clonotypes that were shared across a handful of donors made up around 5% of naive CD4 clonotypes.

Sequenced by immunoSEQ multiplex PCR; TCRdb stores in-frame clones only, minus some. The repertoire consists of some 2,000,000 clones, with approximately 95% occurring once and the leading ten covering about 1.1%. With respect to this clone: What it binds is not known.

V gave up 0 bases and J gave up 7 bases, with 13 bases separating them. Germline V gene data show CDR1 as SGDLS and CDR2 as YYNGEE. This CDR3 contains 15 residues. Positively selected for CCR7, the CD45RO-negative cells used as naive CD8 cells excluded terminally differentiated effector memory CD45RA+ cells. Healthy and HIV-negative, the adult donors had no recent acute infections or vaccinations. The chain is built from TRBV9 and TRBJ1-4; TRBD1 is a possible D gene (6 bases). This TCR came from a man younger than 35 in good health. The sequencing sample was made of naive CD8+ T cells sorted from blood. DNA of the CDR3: TGTGCCAGCAGCGTAGAAACAGGGCAAAGTGAAAAACTGTTTTTT. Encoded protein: CASSVETGQSEKLFF.